The sequence of this T cell receptor (beta chain) was determined in a study of OX40 agonist ivuxolimab in advanced cancers. Study-level information: As their treatment, patients were administered ivuxolimab, an agonistic anti-OX40 (CD134) antibody.

Worth noting for this clone: Its antigen is as yet unknown.

Researchers took blood at baseline, on cycle 4 day 1, and on cycle 7 day 1. Study-wide results and caveats: At 0.1 to 3.0 mg/kg, CD4+ and CD8+ blood T cells expanded clonally by week 6. CD8+ T cells were the subset that, on average, had more expanded clones than CD4+.

Here immunoSEQ multiplex PCR was the method, and the copy in TCRdb shows in-frame clones only, minus some. Among approximately 100,000 clones listed, 90% were seen once. Specimen: CD4+ or CD8+ T cells sorted from blood, collected in a trial of the OX40 agonist ivuxolimab. The sequence was obtained from an adult with an advanced solid tumor such as melanoma, head and neck, liver or kidney cancer.

CDR3 amino acids: CASSQLAAGTGELFF. CDR3 coding DNA: TGTGCCAGCTCACAACTAGCGGCAGGGACCGGGGAGCTGTTTTTT. The chain has TRBV18 and TRBJ2-2; 8 nucleotides agree with TRBD2. In germline, CDR1 is KGHSH, CDR2 LQKENI. The CDR3 runs to 15 residues. V trimming: 4 bases; J trimming: 5 bases; junction bases outside the gene matches: 6.